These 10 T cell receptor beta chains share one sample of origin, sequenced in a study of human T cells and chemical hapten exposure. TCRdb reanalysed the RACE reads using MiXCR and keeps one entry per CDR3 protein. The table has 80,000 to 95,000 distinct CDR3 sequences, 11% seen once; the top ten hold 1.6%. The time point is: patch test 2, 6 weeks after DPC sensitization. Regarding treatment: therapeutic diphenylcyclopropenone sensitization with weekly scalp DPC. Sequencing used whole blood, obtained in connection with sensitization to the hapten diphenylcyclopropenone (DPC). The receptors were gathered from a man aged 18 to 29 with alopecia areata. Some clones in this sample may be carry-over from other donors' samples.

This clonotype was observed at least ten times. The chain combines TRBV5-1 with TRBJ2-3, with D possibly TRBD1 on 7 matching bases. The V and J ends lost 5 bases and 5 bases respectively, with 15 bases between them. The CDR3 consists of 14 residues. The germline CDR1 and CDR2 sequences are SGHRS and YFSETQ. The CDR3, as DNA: TGCGCCAGCAGACTGGCCAGGGGGGAAGATACGCAGTATTTT. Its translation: CASRLARGEDTQYF.

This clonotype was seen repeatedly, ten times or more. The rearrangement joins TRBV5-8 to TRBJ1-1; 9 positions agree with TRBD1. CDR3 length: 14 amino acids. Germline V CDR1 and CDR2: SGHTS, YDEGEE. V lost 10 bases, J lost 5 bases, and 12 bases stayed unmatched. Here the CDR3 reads CAPDSLDRGTEAFF. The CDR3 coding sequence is TGTGCCCCCGATTCCCTGGACAGGGGAACTGAAGCTTTCTTT.

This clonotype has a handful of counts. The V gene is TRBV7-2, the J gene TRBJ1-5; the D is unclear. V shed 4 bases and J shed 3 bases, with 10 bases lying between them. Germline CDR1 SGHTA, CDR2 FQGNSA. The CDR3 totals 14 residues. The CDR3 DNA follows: TGTGCCAGCAGCTCCGTGGCGCACAATCAGCCCCAGCATTTT. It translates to CASSSVAHNQPQHF.

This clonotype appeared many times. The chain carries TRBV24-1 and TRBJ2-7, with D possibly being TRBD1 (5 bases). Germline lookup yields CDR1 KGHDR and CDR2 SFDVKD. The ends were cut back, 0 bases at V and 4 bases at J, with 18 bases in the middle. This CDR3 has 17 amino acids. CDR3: CATSDLQAIGVGYEQYF. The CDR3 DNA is TGTGCCACCAGTGATTTGCAAGCTATAGGGGTCGGTTACGAGCAGTACTTC.

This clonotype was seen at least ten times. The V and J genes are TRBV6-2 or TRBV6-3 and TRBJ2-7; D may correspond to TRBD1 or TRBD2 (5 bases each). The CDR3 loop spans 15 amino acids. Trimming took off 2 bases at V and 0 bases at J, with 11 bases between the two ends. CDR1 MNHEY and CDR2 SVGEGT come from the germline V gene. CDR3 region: CASSYRGPDSYEQYF. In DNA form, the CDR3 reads TGTGCCAGCAGTTACAGGGGACCGGACTCCTACGAGCAGTACTTC.

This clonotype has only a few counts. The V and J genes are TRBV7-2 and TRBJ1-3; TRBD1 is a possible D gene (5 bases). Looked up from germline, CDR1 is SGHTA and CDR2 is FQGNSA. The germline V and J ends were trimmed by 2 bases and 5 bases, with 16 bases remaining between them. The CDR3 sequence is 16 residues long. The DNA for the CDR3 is TGTGCCAGCAGCTTAATGGAAGGGGTCTCAAGAAACACCATATATTTT. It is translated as CASSLMEGVSRNTIYF.

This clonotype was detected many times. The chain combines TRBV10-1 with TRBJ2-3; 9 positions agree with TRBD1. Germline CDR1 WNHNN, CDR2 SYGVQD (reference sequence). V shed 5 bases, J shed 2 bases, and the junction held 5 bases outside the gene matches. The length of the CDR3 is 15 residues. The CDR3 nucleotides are TGCGCCAGCAGTAGGACAGGGGCATTCACAGATACGCAGTATTTT. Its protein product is CASSRTGAFTDTQYF.

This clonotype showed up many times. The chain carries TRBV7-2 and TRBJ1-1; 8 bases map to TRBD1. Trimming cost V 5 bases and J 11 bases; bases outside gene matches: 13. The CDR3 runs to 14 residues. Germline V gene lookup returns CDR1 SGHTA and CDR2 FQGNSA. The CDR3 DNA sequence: TGTGCCAGCAGCCCAGGGGGCAGAGGAGTAGCGGCTTTCTTT. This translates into CASSPGGRGVAAFF.

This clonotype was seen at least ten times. The CDR3 loop reads CASSYSGDRAEQYF. The CDR3 nucleotides read TGTGCCAGCAGTTACTCCGGGGACAGGGCCGAGCAGTACTTC. The chain has TRBV6-2 or TRBV6-3 and TRBJ2-7; 9 positions agree with TRBD1. Germline-derived CDR1 and CDR2 are MNHEY and SVGEGT. The CDR3 spans 14 residues. After removal of 0 bases from V and 6 bases from J, the junction contained 3 bases not matched to a gene.

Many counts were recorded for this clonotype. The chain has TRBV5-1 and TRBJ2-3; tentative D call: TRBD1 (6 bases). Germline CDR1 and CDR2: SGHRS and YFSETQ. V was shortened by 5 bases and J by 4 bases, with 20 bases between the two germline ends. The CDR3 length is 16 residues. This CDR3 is CASRPGTTLNADTQYF. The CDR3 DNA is TGCGCCAGCAGACCGGGGACAACTTTAAATGCAGATACGCAGTATTTT.